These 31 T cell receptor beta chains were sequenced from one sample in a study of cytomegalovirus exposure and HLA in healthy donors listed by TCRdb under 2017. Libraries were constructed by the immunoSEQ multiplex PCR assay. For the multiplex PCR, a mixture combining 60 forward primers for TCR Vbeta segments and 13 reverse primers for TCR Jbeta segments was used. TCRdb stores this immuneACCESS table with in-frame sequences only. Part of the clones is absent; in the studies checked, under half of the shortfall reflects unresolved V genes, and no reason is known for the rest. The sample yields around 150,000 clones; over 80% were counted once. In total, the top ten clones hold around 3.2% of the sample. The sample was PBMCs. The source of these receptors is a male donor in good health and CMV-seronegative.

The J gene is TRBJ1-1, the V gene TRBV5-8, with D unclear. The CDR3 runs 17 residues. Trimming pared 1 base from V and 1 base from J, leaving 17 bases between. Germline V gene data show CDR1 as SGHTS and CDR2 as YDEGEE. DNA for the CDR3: TGTGCCAGCAGCTTGTTTCTTATGAGTTTTTCGAACACTGAAGCTTTCTTT. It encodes CASSLFLMSFSNTEAFF.

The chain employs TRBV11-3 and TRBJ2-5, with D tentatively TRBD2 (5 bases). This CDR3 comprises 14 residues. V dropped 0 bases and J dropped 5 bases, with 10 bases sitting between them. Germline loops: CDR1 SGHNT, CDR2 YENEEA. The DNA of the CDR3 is TGTGCCAGCAGCTTAGATGGATCGGGGGAGACCCAGTACTTC. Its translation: CASSLDGSGETQYF.

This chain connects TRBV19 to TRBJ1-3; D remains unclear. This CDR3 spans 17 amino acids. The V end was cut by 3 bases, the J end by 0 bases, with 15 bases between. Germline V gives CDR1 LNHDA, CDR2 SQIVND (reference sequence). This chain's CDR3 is CASSIGGSQSSGNTIYF. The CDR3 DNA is TGTGCCAGTAGTATTGGAGGCAGTCAGTCCTCTGGAAACACCATATATTTT. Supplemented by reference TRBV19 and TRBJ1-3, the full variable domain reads DGGITQSPKYLFRKEGQNVTLSCEQNLNHDAMYWYRQDPGQGLRLIYYSQIVNDFQKGDIAEGYSVSREKKESFPLTVTSAQKNPTAFYLCASSIGGSQSSGNTIYFGEGSWLTVV.

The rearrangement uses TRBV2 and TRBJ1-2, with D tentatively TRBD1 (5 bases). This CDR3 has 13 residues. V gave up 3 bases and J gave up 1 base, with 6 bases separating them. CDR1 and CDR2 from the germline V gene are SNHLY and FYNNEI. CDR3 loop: CASSEGLNYGYTF. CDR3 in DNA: TGTGCCAGCAGTGAGGGACTTAACTATGGCTACACCTTC.

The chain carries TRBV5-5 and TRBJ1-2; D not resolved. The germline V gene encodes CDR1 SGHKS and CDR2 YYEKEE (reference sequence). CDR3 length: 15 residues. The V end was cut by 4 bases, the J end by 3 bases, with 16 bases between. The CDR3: CASSLRRAPDYGYTF. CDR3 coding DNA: TGTGCCAGCAGCCTTCGGCGGGCGCCGGACTATGGCTACACCTTC.

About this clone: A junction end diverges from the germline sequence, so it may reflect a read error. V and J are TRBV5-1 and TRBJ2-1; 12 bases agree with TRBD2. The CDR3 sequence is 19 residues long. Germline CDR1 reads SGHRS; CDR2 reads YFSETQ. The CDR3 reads CASSLVLAGGPGSYNGQFF. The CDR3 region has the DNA TGCGCCAGCAGCTTGGTCCTAGCGGGAGGGCCAGGATCCTACAATGGGCAGTTCTTC.

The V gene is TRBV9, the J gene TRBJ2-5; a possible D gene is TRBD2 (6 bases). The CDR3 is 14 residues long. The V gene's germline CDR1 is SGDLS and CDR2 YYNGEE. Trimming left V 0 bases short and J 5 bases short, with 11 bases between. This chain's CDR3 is CASSVGLGRETQYF. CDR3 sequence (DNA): TGTGCCAGCAGCGTAGGTCTGGGGAGGGAGACCCAGTACTTC.

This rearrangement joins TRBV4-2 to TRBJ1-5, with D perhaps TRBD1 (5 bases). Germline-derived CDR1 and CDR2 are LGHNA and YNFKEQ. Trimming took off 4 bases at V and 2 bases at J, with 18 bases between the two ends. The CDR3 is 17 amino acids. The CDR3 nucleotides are TGTGCCAGCAGCCTGGACCTGGGCGGGGGTGGCAATCAGCCCCAGCATTTT. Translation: CASSLDLGGGGNQPQHF.

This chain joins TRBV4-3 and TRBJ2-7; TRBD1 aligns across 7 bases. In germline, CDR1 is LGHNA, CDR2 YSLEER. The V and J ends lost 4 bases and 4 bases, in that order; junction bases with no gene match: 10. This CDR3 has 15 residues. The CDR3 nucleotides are TGCGCCAGCAGCCGAGAGACAGGGAACGCTTACGAGCAGTACTTC. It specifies CASSRETGNAYEQYF.

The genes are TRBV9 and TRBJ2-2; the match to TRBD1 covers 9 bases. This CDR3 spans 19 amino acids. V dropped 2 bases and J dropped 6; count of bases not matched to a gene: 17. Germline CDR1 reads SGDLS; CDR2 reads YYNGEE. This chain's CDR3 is CASSVPVSPWTGEAGELFF. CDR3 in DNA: TGTGCCAGCAGCGTCCCAGTCTCCCCTTGGACAGGGGAGGCCGGGGAGCTGTTTTTT. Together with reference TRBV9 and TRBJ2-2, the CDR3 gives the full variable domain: DSGVTQTPKHLITATGQRVTLRCSPRSGDLSVYWYQQSLDQGLQFLIQYYNGEERAKGNILERFSAQQFPDLHSELNLSSLELGDSALYFCASSVPVSPWTGEAGELFFGEGSRLTVL.

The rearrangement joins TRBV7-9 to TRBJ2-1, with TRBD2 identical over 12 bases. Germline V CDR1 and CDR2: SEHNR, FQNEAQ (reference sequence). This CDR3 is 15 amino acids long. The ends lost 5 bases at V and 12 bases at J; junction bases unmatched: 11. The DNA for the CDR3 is TGTGCCAGCAGCCCTCGGACTAGCGGGATTGGAGGGCAGTTCTTC. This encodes CASSPRTSGIGGQFF.

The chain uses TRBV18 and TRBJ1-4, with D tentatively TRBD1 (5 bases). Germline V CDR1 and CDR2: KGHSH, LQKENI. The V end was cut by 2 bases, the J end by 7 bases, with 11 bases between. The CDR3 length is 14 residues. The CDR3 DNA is TGTGCCAGCTCACCAGGGGCAGCGGGTGAAAAACTGTTTTTT. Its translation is CASSPGAAGEKLFF.

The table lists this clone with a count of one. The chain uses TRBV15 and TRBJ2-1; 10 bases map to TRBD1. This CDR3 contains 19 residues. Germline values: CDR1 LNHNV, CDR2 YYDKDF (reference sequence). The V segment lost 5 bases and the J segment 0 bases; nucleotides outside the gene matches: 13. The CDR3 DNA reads TGTGCCACCAGCCCTCGGACAGGGGGGATATTAAGCTCCTACAATGAGCAGTTCTTC. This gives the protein CATSPRTGGILSSYNEQFF. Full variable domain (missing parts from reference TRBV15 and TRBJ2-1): DAMVIQNPRYQVTQFGKPVTLSCSQTLNHNVMYWYQQKSSQAPKLLFHYYDKDFNNEADTPDNFQSRRPNTSFCFLDIRSPGLGDTAMYLCATSPRTGGILSSYNEQFFGPGTRLTVL.

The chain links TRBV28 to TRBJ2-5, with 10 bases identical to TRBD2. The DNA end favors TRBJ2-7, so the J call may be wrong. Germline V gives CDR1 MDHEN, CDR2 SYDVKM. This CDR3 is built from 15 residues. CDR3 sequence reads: CASSGSLAGGYEQYF. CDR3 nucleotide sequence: TGTGCCAGCTCAGGGAGTTTAGCGGGAGGATACGAGCAGTACTTC.

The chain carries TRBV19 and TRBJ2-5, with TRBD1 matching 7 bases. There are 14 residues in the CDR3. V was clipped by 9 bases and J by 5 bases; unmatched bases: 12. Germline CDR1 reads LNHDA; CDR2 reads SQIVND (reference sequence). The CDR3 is CASPKVRGLETQYF. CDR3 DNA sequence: TGTGCCAGCCCTAAGGTGAGGGGGCTGGAGACCCAGTACTTC. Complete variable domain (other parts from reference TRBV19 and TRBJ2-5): DGGITQSPKYLFRKEGQNVTLSCEQNLNHDAMYWYRQDPGQGLRLIYYSQIVNDFQKGDIAEGYSVSREKKESFPLTVTSAQKNPTAFYLCASPKVRGLETQYFGPGTRLLVL.

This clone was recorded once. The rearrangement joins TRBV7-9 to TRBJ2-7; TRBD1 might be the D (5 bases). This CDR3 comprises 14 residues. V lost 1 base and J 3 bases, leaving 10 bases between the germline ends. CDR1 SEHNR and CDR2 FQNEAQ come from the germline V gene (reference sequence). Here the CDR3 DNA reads TGTGCCAGCAGCTTAGACGGACACCTCTACGAGCAGTACTTC. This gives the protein CASSLDGHLYEQYF.

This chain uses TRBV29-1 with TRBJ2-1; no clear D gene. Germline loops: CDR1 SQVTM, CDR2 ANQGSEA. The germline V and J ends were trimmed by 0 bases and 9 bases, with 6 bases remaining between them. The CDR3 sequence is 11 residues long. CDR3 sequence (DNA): TGCAGCGTTGAAGATATTCCTGAGCAGTTCTTC. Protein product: CSVEDIPEQFF.

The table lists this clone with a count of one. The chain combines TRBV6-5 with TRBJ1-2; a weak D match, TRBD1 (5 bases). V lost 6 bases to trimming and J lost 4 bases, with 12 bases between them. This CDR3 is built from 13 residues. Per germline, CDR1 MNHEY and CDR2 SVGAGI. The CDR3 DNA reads TGTGCCAGCAGGGGGGGACGAGCCTATGGCTACACCTTC. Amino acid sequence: CASRGGRAYGYTF.

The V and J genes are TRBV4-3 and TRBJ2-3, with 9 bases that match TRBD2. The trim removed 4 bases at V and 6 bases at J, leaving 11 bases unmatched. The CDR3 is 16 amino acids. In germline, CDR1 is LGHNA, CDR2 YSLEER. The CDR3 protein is CASSLLIAGEGDTQYF. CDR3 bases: TGCGCCAGCAGCCTCCTCATAGCGGGAGAGGGGGATACGCAGTATTTT.

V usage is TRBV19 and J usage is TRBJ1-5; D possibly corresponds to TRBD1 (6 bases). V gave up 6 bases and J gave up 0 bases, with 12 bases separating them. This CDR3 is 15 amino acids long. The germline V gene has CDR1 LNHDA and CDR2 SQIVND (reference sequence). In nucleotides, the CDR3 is TGTGCCAGTAGCCCCGGGACAACTAGCAATCAGCCCCAGCATTTT. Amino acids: CASSPGTTSNQPQHF.

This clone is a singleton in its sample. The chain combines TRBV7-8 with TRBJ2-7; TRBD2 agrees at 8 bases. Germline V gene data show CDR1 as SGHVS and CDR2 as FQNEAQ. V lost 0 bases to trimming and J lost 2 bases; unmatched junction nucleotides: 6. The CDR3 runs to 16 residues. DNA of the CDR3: TGTGCCAGCAGCTTAGCGCGACTAGCGAGAACCTACGAGCAGTACTTC. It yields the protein CASSLARLARTYEQYF.

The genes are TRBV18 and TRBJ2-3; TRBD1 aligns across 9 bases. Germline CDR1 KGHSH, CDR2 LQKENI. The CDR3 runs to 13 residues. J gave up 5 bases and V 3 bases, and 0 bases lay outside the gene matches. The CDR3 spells CASSPGQGDTQYF. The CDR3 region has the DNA TGTGCCAGCTCACCGGGACAGGGAGATACGCAGTATTTT. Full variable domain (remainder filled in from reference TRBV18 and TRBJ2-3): NAGVMQNPRHLVRRRGQEARLRCSPMKGHSHVYWYRQLPEEGLKFMVYLQKENIIDESGMPKERFSAEFPKEGPSILRIQQVVRGDSAAYFCASSPGQGDTQYFGPGTRLTVL.

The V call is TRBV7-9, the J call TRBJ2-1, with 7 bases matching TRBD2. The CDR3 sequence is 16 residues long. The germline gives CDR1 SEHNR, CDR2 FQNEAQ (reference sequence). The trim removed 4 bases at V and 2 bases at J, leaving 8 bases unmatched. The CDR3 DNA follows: TGTGCCAGCAGCTGGGACTATAATCCCACCTACAATGAGCAGTTCTTC. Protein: CASSWDYNPTYNEQFF.

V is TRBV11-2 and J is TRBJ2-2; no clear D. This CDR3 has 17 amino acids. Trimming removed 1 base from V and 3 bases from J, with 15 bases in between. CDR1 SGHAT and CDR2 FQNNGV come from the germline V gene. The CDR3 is CASSLGLGYVDTGELFF. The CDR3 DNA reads TGTGCCAGCAGCTTAGGTCTGGGCTACGTCGACACCGGGGAGCTGTTTTTT.

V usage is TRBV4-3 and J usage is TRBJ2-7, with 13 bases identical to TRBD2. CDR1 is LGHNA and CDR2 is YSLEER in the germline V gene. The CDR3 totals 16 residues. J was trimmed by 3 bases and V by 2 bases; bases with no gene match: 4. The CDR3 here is CASSQRGTSGVYEQYF. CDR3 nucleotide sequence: TGCGCCAGCAGCCAAAGGGGGACTAGCGGGGTCTACGAGCAGTACTTC.

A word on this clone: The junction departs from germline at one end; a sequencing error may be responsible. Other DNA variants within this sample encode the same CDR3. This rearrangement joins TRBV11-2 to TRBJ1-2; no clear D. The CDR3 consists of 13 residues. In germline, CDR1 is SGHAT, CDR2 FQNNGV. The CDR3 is CASSLGANYGYTF. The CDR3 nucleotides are TGTGCCAGCAGCTTAGGAGCTAACTACGGCTACACCTTC.

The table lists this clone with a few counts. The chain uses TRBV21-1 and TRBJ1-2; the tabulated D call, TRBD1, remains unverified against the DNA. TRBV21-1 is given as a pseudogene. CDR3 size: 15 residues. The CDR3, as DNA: TGTGCCAGCAGCAAAGAGAGTGGCAGGGGGCACGGCTACACCTTC. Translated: CASSKESGRGHGYTF.

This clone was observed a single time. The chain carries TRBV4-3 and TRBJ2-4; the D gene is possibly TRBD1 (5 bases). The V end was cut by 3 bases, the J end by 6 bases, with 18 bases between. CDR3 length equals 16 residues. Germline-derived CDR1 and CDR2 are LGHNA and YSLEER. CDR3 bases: TGCGCCAGCAGCCACGACCTGGGCAGGGCTACAAACATTCAGTACTTC. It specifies CASSHDLGRATNIQYF.

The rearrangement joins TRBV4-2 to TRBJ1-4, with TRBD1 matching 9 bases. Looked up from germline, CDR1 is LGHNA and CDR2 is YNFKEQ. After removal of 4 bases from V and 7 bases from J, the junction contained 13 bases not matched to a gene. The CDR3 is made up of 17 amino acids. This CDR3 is CASSLISGQGYGEKLFF. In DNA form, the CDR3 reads TGTGCCAGCAGCCTAATTTCGGGACAGGGTTACGGTGAAAAACTGTTTTTT.

The CDR3 is CASSTQVAGELFF. CDR3 DNA: TGTGCCAGTAGTACCCAAGTTGCGGGGGAGCTGTTTTTT. The V gene is TRBV19, the J gene TRBJ2-2; D gene uncertain. V lost 4 bases and J 8 bases, leaving 11 bases between the germline ends. Germline V lookup: CDR1 LNHDA, CDR2 SQIVND (reference sequence). The CDR3 consists of 13 residues.

CDR3: CASSKLAGEYNEQFF. In DNA form, the CDR3 reads TGCGCCAGCAGCAAACTAGCGGGGGAATACAATGAGCAGTTCTTC. The rearrangement uses TRBV5-1 and TRBJ2-1, with 11 bases fitting TRBD2. From germline, CDR1 is SGHRS and CDR2 YFSETQ. After removal of 4 bases from V and 4 bases from J, the junction contained 4 bases not matched to a gene. CDR3 length: 15 amino acids. Looking up the rest from reference TRBV5-1 and TRBJ2-1 gives the full variable domain: KAGVTQTPRYLIKTRGQQVTLSCSPISGHRSVSWYQQTPGQGLQFLFEYFSETQRNKGNFPGRFSGRQFSNSRSEMNVSTLELGDSALYLCASSKLAGEYNEQFFGPGTRLTVL.